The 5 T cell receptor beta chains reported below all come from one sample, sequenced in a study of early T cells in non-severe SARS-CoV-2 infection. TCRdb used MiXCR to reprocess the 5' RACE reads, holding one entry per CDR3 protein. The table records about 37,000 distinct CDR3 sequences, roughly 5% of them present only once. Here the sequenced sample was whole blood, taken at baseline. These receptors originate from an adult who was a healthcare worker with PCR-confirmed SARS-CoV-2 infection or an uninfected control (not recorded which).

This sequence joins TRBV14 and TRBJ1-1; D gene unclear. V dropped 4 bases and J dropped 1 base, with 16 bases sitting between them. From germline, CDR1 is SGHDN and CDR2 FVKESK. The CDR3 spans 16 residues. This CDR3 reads CASSPTSWAENTEAFF. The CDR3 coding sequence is TGTGCCAGCAGCCCCACGTCGTGGGCAGAGAACACTGAAGCTTTCTTT.

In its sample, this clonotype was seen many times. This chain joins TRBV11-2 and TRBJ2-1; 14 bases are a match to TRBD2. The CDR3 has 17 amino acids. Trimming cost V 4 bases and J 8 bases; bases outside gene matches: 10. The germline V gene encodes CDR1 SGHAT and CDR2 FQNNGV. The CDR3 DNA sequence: TGTGCCAGCAGCTCGTGGACTAGCGGGAGGATATTCGATGAGCAGTTCTTC. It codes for CASSSWTSGRIFDEQFF.

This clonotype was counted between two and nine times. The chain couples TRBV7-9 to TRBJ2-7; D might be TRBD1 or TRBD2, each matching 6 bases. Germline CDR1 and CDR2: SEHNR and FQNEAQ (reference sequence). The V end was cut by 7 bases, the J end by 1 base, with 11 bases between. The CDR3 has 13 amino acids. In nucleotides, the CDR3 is TGTGCCAGCATGTCGGGGGCGTCCTACGAGCAGTACTTC. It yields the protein CASMSGASYEQYF.

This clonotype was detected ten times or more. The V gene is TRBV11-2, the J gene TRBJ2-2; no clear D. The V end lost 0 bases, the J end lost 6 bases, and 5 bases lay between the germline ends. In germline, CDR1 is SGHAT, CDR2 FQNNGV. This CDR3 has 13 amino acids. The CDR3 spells CASSLDWAGELFF. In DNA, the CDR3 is TGTGCCAGCAGCTTAGATTGGGCCGGGGAGCTGTTTTTT.

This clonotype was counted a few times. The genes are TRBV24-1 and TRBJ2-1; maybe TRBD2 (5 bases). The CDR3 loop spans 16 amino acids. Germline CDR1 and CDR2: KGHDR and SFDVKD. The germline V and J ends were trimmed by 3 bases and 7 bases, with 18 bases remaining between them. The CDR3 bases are TGTGCCACCAGTGATGTAGCGCAAACGAGCGCTAATGAGCAGTTCTTC. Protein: CATSDVAQTSANEQFF.